This T cell receptor (beta chain) was identified in a study of blood T cells in healthy people across ages (dated by TCRdb to between 2015 and 2016). In terms of the full investigation: In model experiments, roughly one uniquely barcoded TCR beta cDNA molecule per two T cells was captured by template switching. Donors of different ages were randomly distributed across sequencing lanes to avoid experimental bias. Using deep sequencing normalized with unique cDNA molecular identifiers, the study measured how TCR beta repertoire diversity changes with age. Four age groups were formed from the donors: young (average roughly 15 years), middle-aged (approximately 39), aged (about 62) and long-lived (roughly 88). The study analyzed two additional independent replicas of 1 million unique cDNA reads from the same blood draw for two donors, one aged 18 to 30 and one aged 80 or older. Results and caveats for the whole study, not just this receptor: Bulk unsorted PBMC profiling prevented conclusive comparison of naive and antigen-experienced compartments. Estimates of total diversity based on one million sequenced T cells were considered lower bounds and underestimates. The long-lived group showed more naive CD4+ T cells, fewer expanded clones and increased TCR diversity than the aged group, suggesting age selection. As age increased, observed TCR beta diversity per million T cells dropped in a roughly linear way, and a significant reduction was already evident by age 40. Observed TCR beta diversity correlated strongly with the percentage of naive T cells measured by flow cytometry. Because donor CMV infection status was unknown, age-related changes in expanded clonotypes were potentially confounded.

Receptor amplification or capture employed 5' RACE. The listed sequencing device is Illumina HiSeq 2500. The second PCR ran for about 6 to 12 cycles and used a J-beta primer mix along with a sample-barcoded 5' primer. Each TCR beta cDNA molecule received a unique molecular identifier from a template-switch 5' adaptor carrying 12 random nucleotides. Each sample yielded at least 3 million CDR3-containing paired-end reads. First-strand cDNA synthesis was performed from all RNA using the Mint cDNA synthesis kit, with priming by a TRBC-specific oligonucleotide. After uracil-DNA glycosylase treatment, a first 18-cycle PCR used universal primers M1SS and BC2_uni_R on all cDNA. In the source study's methods: For normalization, 1 million high-quality reads, each with a distinct molecular identifier, were randomly selected from each sample. Reads sharing molecular identifiers were discarded rather than binned into consensus sequences. MiTCR, with a Q25 quality threshold and the strictest error-elimination algorithm, was used for CDR3 identification, clonotype clustering and error correction. Lower-bound total TCR beta diversity was estimated with a nonparametric unseen species model using Euler transformation. TCRdb redid the processing of the public reads, applying fastp at Q25 and MiXCR, and retained in-frame beta chains. Every distinct CDR3 protein forms one entry, paired with its most common genes and DNA. It is TCRdb's table, rather than the study itself, that gives the V and J calls and clone size. Within this sample are around 620,000 distinct CDR3 sequences, with 25% to 30% of them counted one time only. The top ten constitute approximately 17% of the sample.

With respect to this clonotype: No antigen is known for it. It has no much larger one-base neighbor in the sample; base qualities were not kept.

Donors were a few dozen systemically healthy Caucasian individuals from Russia aged about 6 to 100 years. Around 9.9 milliliters of peripheral blood were collected from each donor into EDTA-treated Vacutainer tubes. PBMCs were isolated by Ficoll-Paque density-gradient centrifugation, with at least 6 million obtained per sample. Total RNA, at least 5 micrograms per sample, was extracted from PBMCs with Trizol reagent. Naive CD45RAhigh/CD27high T cell percentages were measured by flow cytometry on a PBMC aliquot from every donor. Taken from cysteine to phenylalanine, the CDR3 has 15 residues. Only the CDR3 region is kept as DNA, spanning 45 bases read in frame from base 1. Trimming leaves V shorter by 6 bases and J shorter by 3 bases, with the junction holding 10 bases beyond the gene matches. The germline V gene (reference sequence) specifies DFQATT as CDR1 and SNEGSKA as CDR2.

Recombination connected TRBV20-1 to TRBJ2-7, and 11 junction bases match TRBD2. Sequenced input: blood. This receptor was obtained from a woman aged 70-85 years in good health. The CDR3 in this case is CSARPTSGGDYEQYF. The sequence in DNA is TGCAGTGCCAGACCTACTAGCGGGGGAGACTACGAGCAGTACTTC.